This T cell receptor (beta chain) stems from a study of T-cell memory formation after mild COVID-19 (dated by TCRdb to about 2021). About the investigation overall: TCR sequence clusters from the two donors were largely donor specific. In a couple of donors, T-cell clones that expanded and contracted after mild COVID-19 were tracked by sequencing TCRalpha and TCRbeta repertoires over time. The cohort comprised two young, previously healthy adult volunteers, one female and one male.

Overall results and qualifications from the work: Whether the second-wave clones peaking on day 37 were SARS-CoV-2 specific was not confirmed. The detection of some responding clones in pre-infection memory suggests that pre-existing cross-reactive memory T cells joined the SARS-CoV-2 response. Contracting CD4+ clones turned up mainly in the CM and EM memory subsets, whereas EMRA was where CD8+ clones were enriched. The study covered only a couple of mild cases, and larger cohorts including severe cases with pre-infection samples were considered necessary. Clones that contracted from day 15 to 85 showed balanced CD4/CD8 phenotypes, whereas a second wave of clones that expanded from day 15 to 37 leaned towards CD4+.

A word on this clonotype: Its antigen has not been determined. No base quality information exists; no much larger clone differs at one position.

V loses 6 bases at its end and J loses 0 bases; junction bases beyond the gene matches: 5. From its cysteine to its phenylalanine, the CDR3 spans 15 amino acids. The CDR3 DNA has 45 bases and is translated from base 1. For CDR1 and CDR2, the germline V gene lists SGHRS and YFSETQ. Ficoll-Paque density gradient centrifugation was used to isolate PBMCs. Sequencing took place on an Illumina NovaSeq 6000. TCRalpha and TCRbeta cDNA libraries were built by 5'RACE with constant-segment primers, adding sample barcodes and unique molecular identifiers. RNA was extracted from every sample with Trizol reagent. Libraries were amplified in two PCR steps, with a second sample barcode and Illumina TruSeq adapters added in the second step. Sequencing of libraries was performed on an Illumina NovaSeq with 2 x 150 bp paired-end reads. In the original analysis: With migec v1.2.7, reads were demultiplexed and then collapsed into UMI-guided consensus sequences. Using mixcr v2.1.11, UMI consensuses were aligned to TRA and TRB V and J templates and then assembled into clonotypes. Clonotypes were classified as expanded or contracted when called significant by both edgeR and NoisET, with noise models trained on biological replicates. For edgeR calls, a false discovery rate-adjusted p below 0.01 and a log2 fold-change threshold of 1 were applied. As an exploratory analysis of dynamics, max-normalized trajectories of the 1000 most abundant clonotypes were examined with PCA combined with hierarchical clustering. The CD4 or CD8 phenotype of responding clones was assigned using the separately sequenced CD4+ and CD8+ repertoires. In-frame beta chains were kept once TCRdb had trimmed the public reads at Q25 with fastp and called clones with MiXCR. Identical CDR3 proteins give one entry, which carries the most common genes and DNA. Clone size and V and J calls follow TCRdb, not the original study. A total of about 210,000 distinct CDR3 sequences appear in this sample, roughly a tenth of them only once. The ten largest clones add up to roughly 3.2% of the sample.

The sample taken for sequencing was PBMCs or a T cell subset sorted from them (not recorded which). The sequence was collected from a man younger than 35 who had mild COVID-19 (a few samples of this study predate the infection). The sample titles of this study are shuffled in the database, so cell type and time point are left out; the donor was told from shared clones. Recombination linked TRBV5-1 to TRBJ2-2; 7 bases in the middle match TRBD1. The CDR3 reads CASTTDRPNTGELFF. The nucleotide sequence is TGCGCCAGCACCACGGACAGGCCGAACACCGGGGAGCTGTTTTTT.